A selection of T cell receptor beta chains follows, all from one sample in a study of cytomegalovirus exposure and HLA in healthy donors. The assay was immunoSEQ multiplex PCR, and TCRdb's table has in-frame clones only and misses some. The table has roughly 180,000 clones, about three quarters seen once; the top ten hold about 1.6%. Sequencing was carried out using PBMCs. The receptors were sampled from a man in his late teens or twenties in good health and CMV-seronegative. Each CDR3 is given with its conserved first and last residue. Each record gives: CDR3 length, J gene, D gene, clone size, V gene, CDR3 protein, CDR3 DNA. D genes are given only for firm matches. Rows give clone size only sometimes, using once, few, many, or a class for an expanded clone.

>15|TRBJ2-7|TRBD1|few|TRBV5-4
CASSRGQGSSYEQYF
TGTGCCAGCAGCAGAGGACAGGGATCCTCCTACGAGCAGTACTTC
>14|TRBJ1-2|-|once|TRBV15
CATSRVRERGGYTF
TGTGCCACCAGCAGAGTTAGGGAGCGCGGTGGCTACACCTTC
>15|TRBJ2-1|-|few|TRBV7-9
CASSLAAGLIDEQFF
TGTGCCAGCAGCTTAGCGGCGGGACTTATCGATGAGCAGTTCTTC
>14|TRBJ1-2|-|-|TRBV28
CASSIQQRNYGYTF
TGTGCCAGCAGCATACAACAGAGAAACTATGGCTACACCTTC
>15|TRBJ2-4|TRBD1|-|TRBV29-1
CSVQGGQGAKNIQYF
TGCAGCGTCCAAGGGGGACAGGGTGCCAAAAACATTCAGTACTTC
>17|TRBJ1-4|TRBD1|once|TRBV7-9
CASSQFSGTAYNEELFF
TGTGCCAGCAGCCAATTTTCCGGGACAGCCTATAATGAGGAACTGTTTTTT
>14|TRBJ1-2|TRBD1|-|TRBV6-6
CASSPGTGALSYTF
TGTGCCAGCAGTCCAGGGACAGGGGCTCTGAGCTACACCTTC
>13|TRBJ2-1|-|-|TRBV10-1
CASSPFSYNEQFF
TGCGCCAGCAGTCCGTTCTCCTACAATGAGCAGTTCTTC
>14|TRBJ2-3|-|-|TRBV10-3
CAISVSGRTDTQYF
TGTGCCATCAGCGTAAGCGGGCGCACAGATACGCAGTATTTT
>15|TRBJ2-7|-|-|TRBV5-1
CASSLDGGRSYEQYF
TGCGCCAGCAGCTTGGATGGGGGCAGAAGCTACGAGCAGTACTTC
>15|TRBJ1-1|-|-|TRBV9
CASSLSQGQSTEAFF
TGTGCCAGCAGCCTCAGTCAGGGGCAGTCTACTGAAGCTTTCTTT
>16|TRBJ2-1|TRBD2|-|TRBV7-6
CASSLGLAGEPREQFF
TGTGCCAGCAGCTTAGGCCTAGCGGGAGAACCAAGGGAGCAGTTCTTC
>13|TRBJ2-5|-|-|TRBV6-5
CASSTPHRETQYF
TGTGCCAGCAGCACCCCCCACCGGGAGACCCAGTACTTC
>14|TRBJ1-3|-|-|TRBV28
CASRQMLSGNTIYF
TGTGCCAGCAGGCAGATGCTCTCTGGAAACACCATATATTTT
>15|TRBJ2-5|-|-|TRBV6-5
CASSYSLDGKETQYF
TGTGCCAGCAGTTACTCCCTGGACGGGAAAGAGACCCAGTACTTC
>16|TRBJ2-4|TRBD2|-|TRBV4-1
CASSQGAAGGGNIQYF
TGCGCCAGCAGCCAAGGAGCAGCGGGGGGGGGAAACATTCAGTACTTC
>15|TRBJ2-5|TRBD2|-|TRBV28
CASSLAGAPQETQYF
TGTGCCAGCAGTCTAGCGGGGGCACCTCAAGAGACCCAGTACTTC
>16|TRBJ2-3|TRBD2|-|TRBV7-8
CASSFTSGRHTDTQYF
TGTGCCAGCAGCTTCACTAGCGGGAGACACACAGATACGCAGTATTTT
>11|TRBJ1-1|-|once|TRBV28
CASSRGAEAFF
TGTGCCAGCAGTCGGGGGGCTGAAGCTTTCTTT
>15|TRBJ2-2|TRBD2|-|TRBV7-8
CASRDSSGGGGELFF
TGTGCCAGCAGGGACTCTAGCGGGGGTGGCGGGGAGCTGTTTTTT
>12|TRBJ1-2|TRBD1|-|TRBV7-9
CASTLTGVGYTF
TGTGCCAGCACCCTGACAGGGGTAGGCTACACCTTC
>17|TRBJ2-3|TRBD2|-|TRBV28
CASRLPTSGPSTDTQYF
TGTGCCAGCAGGCTCCCTACTAGCGGTCCTAGCACAGATACGCAGTATTTT
>14|TRBJ2-7|TRBD2|-|TRBV19
CASSITSDHYEQYF
TGTGCCAGTAGTATAACTAGCGACCACTACGAGCAGTACTTC
>16|TRBJ2-5|TRBD2|-|TRBV19
CASSRLAGGPEETQYF
TGTGCCAGTAGTAGGCTAGCGGGAGGGCCGGAAGAGACCCAGTACTTC
>16|TRBJ2-5|TRBD1|-|TRBV2
CASRLEGARRLGAQYF
TGTGCCAGCAGGCTCGAGGGGGCCCGTCGGCTGGGGGCCCAGTACTTC